The 32 T cell receptor beta chains below were found in one sample sequenced in a study of PD-L1 blockade in urothelial cancer. Generated by immunoSEQ multiplex PCR, the TCRdb table keeps only in-frame clones and is missing some. Of tens of thousands of clones in the sample, under 95% are singletons; the top ten hold 6% to 8%. This sample's time point: peripheral blood 6 weeks after treatment start. The specimen comprised PBMCs, sampled around atezolizumab (anti-PD-L1) treatment. These receptor sequences come from an older man with urothelial cancer.

This sequence joins TRBV19 and TRBJ1-5; 8 bases map to TRBD1. The V segment lost 9 bases and the J segment 1 base; nucleotides outside the gene matches: 2. This CDR3 region has 13 residues. Germline V lookup: CDR1 LNHDA, CDR2 SQIVND (reference sequence). This CDR3 reads CASNRGSNQPQHF. CDR3 DNA sequence: TGTGCCAGCAACAGGGGGAGCAATCAGCCCCAGCATTTT.

The chain combines TRBV2 with TRBJ1-5; D is perhaps TRBD1 (5 bases). V lost 0 bases, J lost 7 bases, and 13 bases lay in between. Germline V CDR1 and CDR2: SNHLY, FYNNEI. CDR3 length: 15 residues. The CDR3 sequence is CASSEAVRGEQPQHF. CDR3 DNA: TGTGCCAGCAGTGAAGCGGTAAGGGGCGAGCAGCCCCAGCATTTT.

The V and J genes are TRBV15 and TRBJ2-4, with TRBD1 matching 7 bases. CDR3 length: 20 residues. Germline assignment: CDR1 LNHNV and CDR2 YYDKDF (reference sequence). The junction had 19 bases not matched to a gene; V was cut back by 5 bases and J by 0 bases. CDR3 in DNA: TGTGCCACCAGCCCTACCCCCTTCGGGACAGCTCAGCTAGCCAAAAACATTCAGTACTTC. This encodes CATSPTPFGTAQLAKNIQYF.

By frequency in the sample, this clone is medium-sized. The chain combines TRBV6-5 with TRBJ1-1; 7 nucleotides match TRBD1. CDR1 is MNHEY, CDR2 SVGAGI, per germline. The CDR3 has 15 amino acids. V gave up 4 bases and J gave up 1 base; unmatched junction bases: 6. DNA of the CDR3: TGTGCCAGCAGTTCCCGACAGGGAAGGAACACTGAAGCTTTCTTT. Its translation is CASSSRQGRNTEAFF.

This clone was detected only once. The chain uses TRBV14 and TRBJ2-1; D not certain. The CDR3 extends over 13 amino acids. V dropped 2 bases and J dropped 7 bases, with 9 bases sitting between them. The germline CDR1 and CDR2 sequences are SGHDN and FVKESK. CDR3 loop: CASSQLNANEQFF. The CDR3 DNA reads TGTGCCAGCAGCCAACTTAATGCGAATGAGCAGTTCTTC.

CDR3 protein: CAACSPHRRSYYEQYF. DNA for the CDR3: TGTGCCGCCTGTTCCCCTCACAGGCGCTCCTACTACGAGCAGTACTTC. The chain carries TRBV25-1 and TRBJ2-7; TRBD1 might be the D (5 bases). V lost 11 bases and J 3 bases, leaving 26 bases between the germline ends. This CDR3 has 16 amino acids. Germline V gene sequence: CDR1 MGHDK, CDR2 SYGVNS.

The count of this clone is one. The J gene is TRBJ2-1, the V gene TRBV5-1, with TRBD2 matching over 9 bases. V dropped 4 bases and J dropped 0; count of bases not matched to a gene: 11. The germline gives CDR1 SGHRS, CDR2 YFSETQ. CDR3 size: 18 residues. The chain's CDR3 is CASSKWASGIFSYNEQFF. The CDR3 bases are TGCGCCAGCAGCAAGTGGGCTAGCGGGATTTTCTCCTACAATGAGCAGTTCTTC.

In DNA form, the CDR3 reads TGCGCCAGCAGCTTGAACGGGAGGGAAGAGACCCAGTACTTC. Its protein is CASSLNGREETQYF. This chain links TRBV5-1 with TRBJ2-5, with 8 nucleotides matching TRBD2. Germline V gene lookup returns CDR1 SGHRS and CDR2 YFSETQ. J was trimmed by 3 bases and V by 1 base; bases with no gene match: 2. The CDR3 length is 14 residues. The full variable domain, rest sourced from reference TRBV5-1 and TRBJ2-5, is KAGVTQTPRYLIKTRGQQVTLSCSPISGHRSVSWYQQTPGQGLQFLFEYFSETQRNKGNFPGRFSGRQFSNSRSEMNVSTLELGDSALYLCASSLNGREETQYFGPGTRLLVL.

V and J are TRBV6-4 and TRBJ2-3, with D perhaps matching TRBD2 (5 bases). The CDR3 loop spans 15 amino acids. Germline lookup yields CDR1 MRHNA and CDR2 SNTAGT. V was clipped by 6 bases and J by 4 bases, with 17 bases between them. The CDR3 DNA reads TGTGCCAGCAGCCCAGAGTGGGGAGTCTCAGATACGCAGTATTTT. Translation: CASSPEWGVSDTQYF.

The rearrangement links TRBV5-8 to TRBJ1-1; D not certain. Trimming stripped 4 bases from V and 6 bases from J, with 10 bases between. Germline V gene lookup returns CDR1 SGHTS and CDR2 YDEGEE. The CDR3 has 12 residues. CDR3 in amino acids: CASSHSRAEAFF. The CDR3 nucleotides are TGTGCCAGCAGCCACAGCCGAGCTGAAGCTTTCTTT.

The chain combines TRBV30 with TRBJ2-2, with 7 bases identical to TRBD2. This CDR3 comprises 15 residues. The ends lost 4 bases at V and 6 bases at J; junction bases unmatched: 11. The germline CDR1 and CDR2 sequences are GTSNPN and SVGIG (reference sequence). DNA for the CDR3: TGTGCCTGGATTAGTTTTAGGGGAGGGCCCGGGGAGCTGTTTTTT. It specifies CAWISFRGGPGELFF.

This chain joins TRBV7-2 and TRBJ2-1, with 12 bases aligning to TRBD2. This CDR3 is 16 amino acids long. Germline-derived CDR1 and CDR2 are SGHTA and FQGNSA. Trimming cost V 5 bases and J 5 bases; bases outside gene matches: 7. CDR3 protein: CASSARLAGEDNEQFF. The CDR3 nucleotides are TGTGCCAGCAGCGCGCGACTAGCGGGAGAGGACAATGAGCAGTTCTTC.

This rearrangement joins TRBV19 to TRBJ2-5, with 8 bases fitting TRBD1. CDR1 is LNHDA, CDR2 SQIVND, per germline (reference sequence). The CDR3 is made up of 16 amino acids. The V segment lost 3 bases and the J segment 1 base; nucleotides outside the gene matches: 7. This chain's CDR3 is CASSIRQGFGQETQYF. The DNA for the CDR3 is TGTGCCAGTAGTATTAGACAGGGGTTCGGCCAAGAGACCCAGTACTTC.

The V call is TRBV19, the J call TRBJ2-1; 16 positions agree with TRBD2. This CDR3 region has 17 residues. Germline V gene lookup returns CDR1 LNHDA and CDR2 SQIVND (reference sequence). V lost 4 bases to trimming and J lost 2 bases; unmatched junction nucleotides: 2. The CDR3 reads CASSSGTSGRAYNEQFF. Written as DNA, the CDR3 is TGTGCCAGTAGTAGCGGGACTAGCGGGAGGGCCTACAATGAGCAGTTCTTC.

The chain joins TRBV19 to TRBJ1-5, with 7 bases fitting TRBD1. The CDR3 has 13 residues. V lost 5 bases, J lost 5 bases, and 3 bases stayed unmatched. The germline gives CDR1 LNHDA, CDR2 SQIVND (reference sequence). Here the CDR3 reads CASSGTGDQPQHF. CDR3 nucleotides: TGTGCCAGTAGTGGTACAGGGGATCAGCCCCAGCATTTT.

This chain links TRBV7-9 with TRBJ2-3; the D gene is possibly TRBD2 (6 bases). The germline gives CDR1 SEHNR, CDR2 FQNEAQ (reference sequence). The V and J ends lost 3 bases and 6 bases respectively, with 13 bases between them. The CDR3 covers 14 residues. This CDR3 is CASSFGGGVDTQYF. The CDR3 DNA follows: TGTGCCAGCAGCTTTGGCGGAGGGGTGGATACGCAGTATTTT.

J is TRBJ1-4 and V is TRBV5-4, with a weak D call TRBD1 (5 bases). This CDR3 is built from 14 residues. Trimming removed 0 bases at V and 7 bases at J, with 10 bases between. Looked up from germline, CDR1 is SGHNT and CDR2 is YYREEE (reference sequence). Here the CDR3 reads CASSLGWRGEKLFF. DNA of the CDR3: TGTGCCAGCAGCTTGGGATGGAGGGGTGAAAAACTGTTTTTT.

V gene TRBV5-1 combines with J gene TRBJ2-1; D perhaps matches TRBD2 (5 bases). V was pared by 6 bases and J by 3 bases, with 16 bases between. Germline assignment: CDR1 SGHRS and CDR2 YFSETQ. This CDR3 comprises 15 residues. CDR3: CASTGYRGYYNEQFF. The CDR3, as DNA: TGCGCCAGCACGGGCTACCGAGGGTACTACAATGAGCAGTTCTTC.

The chain recombines TRBV4-1 with TRBJ1-3, with D perhaps matching TRBD1 (5 bases). Germline CDR1 MGHRA, CDR2 YSYEKL. The CDR3 extends over 16 amino acids. The V end lost 1 base, the J end lost 2 bases, and 12 bases lay between the germline ends. The CDR3 nucleotides are TGCGCCAGCAGCCAAGTGTTGTCGGGGGCTGGAAACACCATATATTTT. Amino acid sequence: CASSQVLSGAGNTIYF.

The chain carries TRBV7-6 and TRBJ1-1, with D unclear. Germline-derived CDR1 and CDR2 are SGHVS and FNYEAQ. V was trimmed by 1 base and J by 4 bases, leaving 13 bases between them. This CDR3 is built from 15 residues. The CDR3 coding sequence is TGTGCCAGCAGCTTAGGAGGGCTTCGGGGCACTGAAGCTTTCTTT. Its protein is CASSLGGLRGTEAFF.

This rearrangement joins TRBV9 to TRBJ1-2, with D uncertain. Germline V gene data show CDR1 as SGDLS and CDR2 as YYNGEE. The length of the CDR3 is 13 residues. Trimming shortened V by 0 bases and J by 4 bases, and 7 bases separated the two germline ends. The CDR3 DNA sequence: TGTGCCAGCAGCGTAGATGGCTTCTATGGCTACACCTTC. Its protein product is CASSVDGFYGYTF.

This sequence joins TRBV28 and TRBJ2-4; TRBD1 is a possible D gene (6 bases). The CDR3 consists of 19 residues. V lost 3 bases, J lost 0 bases, and 21 bases lay in between. From germline, CDR1 is MDHEN and CDR2 SYDVKM. CDR3: CASSFRGPTLKKAKNIQYF. CDR3 DNA: TGTGCCAGCAGTTTCAGGGGACCCACACTCAAAAAAGCCAAAAACATTCAGTACTTC.

This clone has a single count. This sequence joins TRBV6-6 and TRBJ2-1, with D maybe TRBD2 (6 bases). The CDR3 covers 13 residues. Trimming removed 6 bases from V and 4 bases from J, with 10 bases in between. Germline V gene lookup returns CDR1 MNHNY and CDR2 SVGAGI (reference sequence). The CDR3 sequence: CASSEGLYNEQFF. CDR3 sequence (DNA): TGTGCCAGCAGCGAGGGACTGTACAATGAGCAGTTCTTC.

The chain carries TRBV11-2 and TRBJ1-3; the match to TRBD1 covers 7 bases. The junction had 1 base not matched to a gene; V was cut back by 5 bases and J by 0 bases. Germline CDR1 and CDR2: SGHAT and FQNNGV. This CDR3 has 14 amino acids. The CDR3 is CASSPGGSGNTIYF. Written as DNA, the CDR3 is TGTGCCAGCAGCCCAGGGGGCTCTGGAAACACCATATATTTT.

The chain recombines TRBV18 with TRBJ2-7; no clear D. With 1 base removed from V and 5 bases from J, the gap between germline ends came to 12 bases. Per the germline V gene, CDR1 is KGHSH and CDR2 is LQKENI. This CDR3 contains 14 residues. The CDR3 DNA follows: TGTGCCAGCTCACCACTGGGCCCTACCGACGAGCAGTACTTC. Residues: CASSPLGPTDEQYF.

The rearrangement uses TRBV19 and TRBJ2-1, with D possibly TRBD1 on 6 matching bases. This CDR3 is 13 amino acids long. CDR1 and CDR2 from the germline V gene are LNHDA and SQIVND (reference sequence). Trimming stripped 6 bases from V and 8 bases from J, with 14 bases between. CDR3 residues: CASSHPQGDEQFF. Here the CDR3 DNA reads TGTGCCAGTAGCCACCCACAGGGAGATGAGCAGTTCTTC. The full variable domain, rest sourced from reference TRBV19 and TRBJ2-1, is DGGITQSPKYLFRKEGQNVTLSCEQNLNHDAMYWYRQDPGQGLRLIYYSQIVNDFQKGDIAEGYSVSREKKESFPLTVTSAQKNPTAFYLCASSHPQGDEQFFGPGTRLTVL.

This chain uses TRBV11-1 with TRBJ2-3, with a tentative D call TRBD1 (6 bases). Germline V gene sequence: CDR1 SGHAT, CDR2 FQDESV (reference sequence). There are 15 residues in the CDR3. V was trimmed by 5 bases and J by 2 bases, leaving 14 bases between them. The CDR3, as DNA: TGTGCCAGCAGCCCTTCCGACAGGAACACAGATACGCAGTATTTT. Protein: CASSPSDRNTDTQYF. The full variable domain, completed using reference TRBV11-1 and TRBJ2-3, is EAEVAQSPRYKITEKSQAVAFWCDPISGHATLYWYRQILGQGPELLVQFQDESVVDDSQLPKDRFSAERLKGVDSTLKIQPAELGDSAMYLCASSPSDRNTDTQYFGPGTRLTVL.

The chain joins TRBV4-2 to TRBJ2-2; 11 bases match TRBD2. The germline CDR1 and CDR2 sequences are LGHNA and YNFKEQ. With 4 bases clipped from V and 4 bases from J, the junction kept 14 bases outside the gene matches. The CDR3 extends over 19 amino acids. The CDR3 region is CASSRKILAGEGGTGELFF. The CDR3 region has the DNA TGTGCCAGCAGCCGTAAAATACTAGCGGGAGAGGGAGGCACCGGGGAGCTGTTTTTT.

The sample holds one count of this clone. The rearrangement joins TRBV7-9 to TRBJ2-7; a possible D gene is TRBD1 (6 bases). Germline V gene lookup returns CDR1 SEHNR and CDR2 FQNEAQ (reference sequence). The CDR3 extends over 12 amino acids. Trimming cost V 8 bases and J 0 bases, with 8 bases left between them. The CDR3 nucleotides are TGTGCCAGCCACAGGGACTCCTACGAGCAGTACTTC. Its protein product is CASHRDSYEQYF.

The chain joins TRBV18 to TRBJ1-3; D is undetermined. The CDR3 consists of 13 residues. V dropped 2 bases and J dropped 7 bases, with 9 bases sitting between them. Germline CDR1 is KGHSH and CDR2 is LQKENI. The CDR3 spells CASSPDQVNTIYF. The CDR3 DNA sequence: TGTGCCAGCTCACCAGACCAGGTTAACACCATATATTTT.

J is TRBJ2-1 and V is TRBV6-1; TRBD2 aligns across 10 bases. The CDR3 contains 16 residues. J gave up 8 bases and V 0 bases, and 7 bases lay outside the gene matches. Germline V lookup: CDR1 MNHNS, CDR2 SASEGT. This CDR3 is CASSEALGLASHEQFF. The CDR3 nucleotides are TGTGCCAGCAGTGAAGCGCTGGGACTAGCGTCGCATGAGCAGTTCTTC.

The chain is built from TRBV6-5 and TRBJ2-1; 7 bases agree with TRBD1. The CDR3 is 15 residues long. Germline trimming cut 6 bases from V and 2 bases from J; bases unmatched to any gene: 7. CDR1 is MNHEY and CDR2 is SVGAGI in the germline V gene. The CDR3: CASSARGTAYNEQFF. In nucleotides, the CDR3 is TGTGCCAGCAGCGCCCGTGGGACAGCCTACAATGAGCAGTTCTTC.